This T cell receptor (beta chain) was found in a study of CD8+ T cells in alopecia areata. Regarding treatment: oral pan-JAK inhibitor, 5-10 mg twice daily. Study results and caveats: Scalp clonality dropped significantly under tofacitinib, as did expanded CD8+ top-100 clones.

There are 11 residues in the CDR3. CDR1 SQVTM and CDR2 ANQGSEA come from the germline V gene. As regards this clone: As yet, its antigen is unknown.

Isolated RNA was reverse transcribed into cDNA used as the sequencing template. Sequencing used immunoSEQ multiplex PCR; TCRdb keeps in-frame clones, though not all of them. The table records some 150,000 clones, 50% to 65% of them present only once. The chain links TRBV29-1 to TRBJ2-3; D remains ambiguous. The material was CD8+ T cells sorted from blood, obtained at week 4, from a patient treated with tofacitinib. The source of this sequence is a human donor with alopecia areata. The CDR3 protein is CAAPVMGTQYF. The CDR3 DNA is TGCGCCGCCCCGGTCATGGGTACGCAGTATTTT.